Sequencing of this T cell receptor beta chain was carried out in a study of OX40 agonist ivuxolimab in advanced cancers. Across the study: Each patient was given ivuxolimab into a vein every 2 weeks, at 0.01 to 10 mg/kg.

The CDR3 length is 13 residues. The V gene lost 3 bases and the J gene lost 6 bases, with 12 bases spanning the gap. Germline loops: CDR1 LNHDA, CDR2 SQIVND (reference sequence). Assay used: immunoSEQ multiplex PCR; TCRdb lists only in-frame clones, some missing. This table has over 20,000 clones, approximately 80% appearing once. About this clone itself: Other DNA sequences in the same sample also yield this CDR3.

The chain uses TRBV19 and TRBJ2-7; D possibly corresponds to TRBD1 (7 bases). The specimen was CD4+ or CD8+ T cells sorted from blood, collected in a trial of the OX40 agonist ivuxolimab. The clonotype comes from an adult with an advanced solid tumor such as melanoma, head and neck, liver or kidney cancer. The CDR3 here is CASSIGQGGEQYF. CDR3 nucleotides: TGTGCCAGTAGTATTGGTCAGGGGGGCGAGCAGTACTTC.